Each of the 18 T cell receptor beta chains below was sequenced from the same sample in a study of shared clonotypes between healthy human individuals. Sequencing used immunoSEQ multiplex PCR; TCRdb keeps in-frame clones, though not all of them. The table shows over a million clones, with about 75% occurring only once. Input material: memory CD4+ T cells sorted from blood. Stated subset: CD45RA-negative fraction. These receptor sequences come from a man aged 18-30 years in good health.

Note on this clone: The germline gene is not matched at one end of the junction; a read error may be the cause. V gene TRBV7-9 combines with J gene TRBJ2-7, with D perhaps assigned TRBD1 or TRBD2 (5 bases each). The CDR3 totals 11 residues. Germline V gives CDR1 SEHNR, CDR2 FQNEAQ (reference sequence). Here the CDR3 DNA reads TGTGCCAGCACCCTCGGGGACGGCGTAAACTTC. It yields the protein CASTLGDGVNF.

J is TRBJ1-5 and V is TRBV10-2, with TRBD1 matching 9 bases. CDR1 WSHSY and CDR2 SAAADI come from the germline V gene. V shed 3 bases, J shed 4 bases, and the junction held 4 bases outside the gene matches. CDR3 length equals 15 residues. CDR3: CASSDGTGFNQPQHF. In DNA form, the CDR3 reads TGCGCCAGCAGTGACGGGACAGGGTTTAATCAGCCCCAGCATTTT.

J is TRBJ1-1 and V is TRBV6-6, with D possibly being TRBD1 (6 bases). Trimming removed 6 bases from V and 1 base from J, with 18 bases in between. The germline V gene encodes CDR1 MNHNY and CDR2 SVGAGI (reference sequence). The CDR3 runs to 16 residues. The CDR3 protein is CASRPNPGTTNTEAFF. The CDR3 bases are TGTGCCAGCAGGCCCAACCCCGGGACAACGAACACTGAAGCTTTCTTT.

The chain is built from TRBV30 and TRBJ2-7, with TRBD2 identical over 11 bases. Per the germline V gene, CDR1 is GTSNPN and CDR2 is SVGIG (reference sequence). V was clipped by 1 base and J by 2 bases; unmatched bases: 4. The CDR3 loop spans 15 amino acids. The CDR3 is CAWSDGTSGPYEQYF. The CDR3 DNA is TGTGCCTGGAGTGACGGGACTAGCGGACCCTACGAGCAGTACTTC.

V and J are TRBV25-1 and TRBJ2-6; 7 nucleotides align to TRBD2. The V gene's germline CDR1 is MGHDK and CDR2 SYGVNS. The CDR3 covers 17 residues. The V gene end was trimmed by 1 base and the J gene end by 5 bases; junction bases not matched to a gene: 8. As DNA, the CDR3 is TGTGCCAGCAGTGAATCGGGGGGATTGAGCCGGGCCAACGTCCTGACTTTC. Translated: CASSESGGLSRANVLTF. Based on the CDR3 plus reference TRBV25-1 and TRBJ2-6, the full variable domain is EADIYQTPRYLVIGTGKKITLECSQTMGHDKMYWYQQDPGMELHLIHYSYGVNSTEKGDLSSESTVSRIRTEHFPLTLESARPSHTSQYLCASSESGGLSRANVLTFGAGSRLTVL.

This clone appeared a few times. The V gene is TRBV7-2, the J gene TRBJ2-5; D ambiguous. The germline V gene has CDR1 SGHTA and CDR2 FQGNSA. The V and J ends lost 8 bases and 4 bases respectively, with 14 bases between them. The CDR3 is made up of 13 amino acids. This CDR3 reads CASREAGLETQYF. The DNA for the CDR3 is TGTGCCAGCCGCGAGGCAGGTCTAGAGACCCAGTACTTC.

Of note for this clone: The same CDR3 is also encoded by other DNA sequences in this sample. V and J are TRBV30 and TRBJ2-7; TRBD1 might be the D (5 bases). Trimming shortened V by 2 bases and J by 2 bases, and 10 bases separated the two germline ends. The germline CDR1 and CDR2 sequences are GTSNPN and SVGIG (reference sequence). The CDR3 runs 13 residues. The CDR3 sequence: CAWSLGQAYEQYF. CDR3 coding DNA: TGTGCCTGGAGTTTAGGACAAGCCTACGAGCAGTACTTC.

V gene TRBV7-2 combines with J gene TRBJ2-5; 10 bases map to TRBD2. With 4 bases clipped from V and 4 bases from J, the junction kept 3 bases outside the gene matches. CDR1 and CDR2 from the germline V gene are SGHTA and FQGNSA. There are 14 residues in the CDR3. CDR3 bases: TGTGCCAGCAGCTCCTGGACTAGCGGAGAGACCCAGTACTTC. Encoded protein: CASSSWTSGETQYF.

The CDR3 DNA reads as TGTGCCAGCAGCTTAGCGGCGCGGGAGGGTGCCGGGGAGCTGTTTTTT. Translation: CASSLAAREGAGELFF. This rearrangement joins TRBV11-3 to TRBJ2-2; TRBD2 agrees at 9 bases. The CDR3 spans 16 residues. Germline V gives CDR1 SGHNT, CDR2 YENEEA. V shed 1 base and J 6 bases; nucleotides not matched to a gene: 6.

The J gene is TRBJ1-4, the V gene TRBV6-6; D is unresolved. Germline-derived CDR1 and CDR2 are MNHNY and SVGAGI (reference sequence). V was clipped by 6 bases and J by 6 bases, with 11 bases between them. The CDR3 sequence is 13 residues long. The chain's CDR3 is CASSLVDYEKLFF. The CDR3 region has the DNA TGTGCCAGCAGCCTAGTAGATTATGAAAAACTGTTTTTT.

The table lists this clone with a count of one. This chain uses TRBV5-4 with TRBJ1-3; perhaps TRBD1 as D (6 bases). The V gene lost 5 bases and the J gene lost 1 base, with 13 bases spanning the gap. CDR1 and CDR2 from the germline V gene are SGHNT and YYREEE (reference sequence). The CDR3 has 15 amino acids. The CDR3 is CASRNTGSSGNTIYF. The CDR3 DNA follows: TGTGCCAGCAGGAATACAGGGTCATCTGGAAACACCATATATTTT.

This clone was observed a few times. The V and J genes are TRBV5-1 and TRBJ1-2; possibly TRBD1 for D (6 bases). The CDR3 runs to 13 residues. Germline CDR1 reads SGHRS; CDR2 reads YFSETQ. V was pared by 2 bases and J by 8 bases, with 13 bases between. CDR3 sequence: CASSLQGRDGYTF. The CDR3 DNA reads TGCGCCAGCAGCTTACAGGGCCGGGACGGCTACACCTTC. Supplemented by reference TRBV5-1 and TRBJ1-2, the full variable domain reads KAGVTQTPRYLIKTRGQQVTLSCSPISGHRSVSWYQQTPGQGLQFLFEYFSETQRNKGNFPGRFSGRQFSNSRSEMNVSTLELGDSALYLCASSLQGRDGYTFGSGTRLTVV.

The CDR3 sequence is CASIKDGSYGYTF. The CDR3 nucleotides read TGCGCCAGCATCAAAGACGGGAGCTATGGCTACACCTTC. This chain uses TRBV10-2 with TRBJ1-2; D is ambiguous. Trimming removed 7 bases at V and 4 bases at J, with 13 bases between. The CDR3 loop spans 13 amino acids. The germline CDR1 and CDR2 sequences are WSHSY and SAAADI.

CDR3 coding DNA: TGTGCCAGCAGCTTAGAGAGGGGACAGCGCACAGATACGCAGTATTTT. Residues: CASSLERGQRTDTQYF. The chain carries TRBV11-2 and TRBJ2-3; 7 bases map to TRBD1. This CDR3 region has 16 residues. With 0 bases clipped from V and 1 base from J, the junction kept 4 bases outside the gene matches. CDR1 is SGHAT, CDR2 FQNNGV, per germline.

The chain couples TRBV28 to TRBJ2-5; D might be TRBD1 or TRBD2, each matching 5 bases. The V and J ends lost 3 bases and 4 bases respectively, with 9 bases between them. CDR3 size: 13 residues. The germline CDR1 and CDR2 sequences are MDHEN and SYDVKM. This chain's CDR3 is CASSFPGAETQYF. Written as DNA, the CDR3 is TGTGCCAGCAGTTTTCCCGGGGCAGAGACCCAGTACTTC.

The chain recombines TRBV7-8 with TRBJ2-3; TRBD2 matches at 10 bases. V gave up 6 bases and J gave up 2 bases; unmatched junction bases: 11. The CDR3 consists of 17 residues. Germline-derived CDR1 and CDR2 are SGHVS and FQNEAQ. The CDR3 region is CASSRGSAGGLTDTQYF. For the CDR3, the DNA is TGTGCCAGCAGTCGGGGGTCAGCGGGAGGGCTCACAGATACGCAGTATTTT.

This sequence joins TRBV18 and TRBJ2-5; D perhaps matches TRBD2 (6 bases). Germline V gene data show CDR1 as KGHSH and CDR2 as LQKENI. Trimming pared 2 bases from V and 5 bases from J, leaving 9 bases between. The CDR3 contains 13 residues. CDR3 amino acids: CASSPIAGETQYF. The CDR3 bases are TGTGCCAGCTCACCAATCGCGGGGGAGACCCAGTACTTC.

The chain couples TRBV29-1 to TRBJ1-2; D is ambiguous. CDR1 SQVTM and CDR2 ANQGSEA come from the germline V gene. The CDR3 consists of 10 residues. V lost 4 bases to trimming and J lost 5 bases, with 5 bases between them. CDR3 sequence: CSVGEYGYTF. The CDR3 nucleotides read TGCAGCGTTGGAGAGTATGGCTACACCTTC.